The 4 T cell receptor beta chains below were found in one sample sequenced in a study of low-dose radiotherapy and immunotherapy resistance in tumors. Primers targeting TRAV and TRBV primed first-strand cDNA, covering alpha and beta chains. With a V-primer adapter and a constant-region primer, TCRs were amplified for about 19 PCR cycles. TCRdb passed the reads through MiXCR, listing each CDR3 protein once. The sample consists of about 7,200 distinct CDR3 sequences, around 53% of them appearing once. These receptors were taken from a human donor with advanced metastatic prostate, ovarian, gallbladder or colorectal cancer (not recorded which). This table probably holds off-target reads from a library built for another chain.

A few counts support this clonotype. The gene calls are TRBV2 and TRBJ2-7, with unresolved D. Germline V CDR1 and CDR2: SNHLY, FYNNEI. CDR3 length: 16 residues. The V end lost 0 bases, the J end lost 2 bases, and 14 bases lay between the germline ends. The CDR3 nucleotides read TGTGCCAGCAGTGAAGCGATCCCGGGCGACCCCTACGAGCAGTACTTC. Amino acids: CASSEAIPGDPYEQYF.

The chain has TRBV20-1 and TRBJ1-5; tentative D call: TRBD1 (6 bases). The CDR3 totals 15 residues. V was cut by 3 bases and J by 6 bases, with 18 bases left in between. Per germline, CDR1 DFQATT and CDR2 SNEGSKA (reference sequence). As DNA, the CDR3 is TGCAGTGCTAGTGGGGGCAGGGGAGAGTTTCAGCCCCAGCATTTT. As protein: CSASGGRGEFQPQHF.

This clonotype was seen a handful of times. This rearrangement joins TRBV12-5 to TRBJ1-1; D is undetermined. The CDR3 is 14 residues long. Germline CDR1 is LGHNT and CDR2 is FRNRAP. With 6 bases removed from V and 1 base from J, the gap between germline ends came to 12 bases. The CDR3 nucleotides read TGTGCTAGTGGCCTACAGAAGCCGAACACTGAAGCTTTCTTT. It translates to CASGLQKPNTEAFF.

The chain joins TRBV20-1 to TRBJ2-1; a possible D gene is TRBD2 (6 bases). The CDR3 runs to 18 residues. Looked up from germline, CDR1 is DFQATT and CDR2 is SNEGSKA (reference sequence). The V end lost 0 bases, the J end lost 0 bases, and 18 bases lay between the germline ends. In DNA, the CDR3 is TGCAGTGCTAGAGAACGCCGGGGGAGTTTTGGCTCCTACAATGAGCAGTTCTTC. Protein: CSARERRGSFGSYNEQFF.